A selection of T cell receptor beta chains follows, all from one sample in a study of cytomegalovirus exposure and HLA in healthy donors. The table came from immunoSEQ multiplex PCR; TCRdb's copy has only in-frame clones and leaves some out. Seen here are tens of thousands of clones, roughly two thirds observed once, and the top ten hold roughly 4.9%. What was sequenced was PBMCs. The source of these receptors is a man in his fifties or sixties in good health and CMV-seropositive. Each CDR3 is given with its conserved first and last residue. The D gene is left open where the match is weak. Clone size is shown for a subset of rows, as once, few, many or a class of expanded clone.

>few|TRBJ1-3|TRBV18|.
TGTGCCAGCTCACCACCCGTAGCCAGCTCTGGAAACACCATATATTTT
CASSPPVASSGNTIYF
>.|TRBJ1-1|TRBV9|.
TGTGCCAGCAGCCCCAACAGGGAGAGAAGCACTGAAGCTTTCTTT
CASSPNRERSTEAFF
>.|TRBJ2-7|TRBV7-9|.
TGTGCCAGCAGTTCTCCGTACAGCCTATCCTACGAGCAGTACTTC
CASSSPYSLSYEQYF
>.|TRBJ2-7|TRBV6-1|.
TGTGCCAGCAGCTTGTCCCGAGGGGAGCAGTACTTC
CASSLSRGEQYF
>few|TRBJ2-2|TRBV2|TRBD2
TGTGCCAGCACGGGTACTAGCGGGAGGGCCGACACCGGGGAGCTGTTTTTT
CASTGTSGRADTGELFF
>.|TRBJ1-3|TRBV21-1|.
TGTGCCAGCAGCAATGGATGGGCAATGTACACCATATATTTT
CASSNGWAMYTIYF
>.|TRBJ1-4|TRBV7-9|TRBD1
TGTGCCAGCAGCCAAGGGACAGTGGAAGAAAAACTGTTTTTT
CASSQGTVEEKLFF
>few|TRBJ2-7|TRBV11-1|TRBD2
TGTGCCAGCAGCCGGACTAGCGGAACGTTCTACGAGCAGTACTTC
CASSRTSGTFYEQYF
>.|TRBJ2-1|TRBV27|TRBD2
TGTGCCAGCAATCGGGCGGGAGGGGGTGAGCAGTTCTTC
CASNRAGGGEQFF
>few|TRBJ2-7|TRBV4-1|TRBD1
TGCGCCAGCAGCCTAACGGGACAGGGGGCTACCTACGAGCAGTACTTC
CASSLTGQGATYEQYF
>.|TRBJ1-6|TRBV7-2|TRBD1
TGTGCCAGCAGCTACAAGGGGACAGGGCTTTCACCCCTCCACTTT
CASSYKGTGLSPLHF
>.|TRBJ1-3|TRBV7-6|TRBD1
TGTGCCAGCAGCGCTGACAGGGGTTCTGGAAACACCATATATTTT
CASSADRGSGNTIYF
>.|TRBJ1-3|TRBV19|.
TGTGCCAGTAGGTCGGGAGTCGCTGGAAACACCATATATTTT
CASRSGVAGNTIYF
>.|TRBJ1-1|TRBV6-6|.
TGTGCCAGCAGTTCAGACTCCAAGAACACTGAAGCTTTCTTT
CASSSDSKNTEAFF
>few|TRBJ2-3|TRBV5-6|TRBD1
TGTGCCAGCAGCTTGAAGGGGACAGGAAAAAGGCCAGATACGCAGTATTTT
CASSLKGTGKRPDTQYF
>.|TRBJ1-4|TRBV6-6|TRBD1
TGTGCCAGCAGGTCATCAGGGGGTGCAACTAATGAAAAACTGTTTTTT
CASRSSGGATNEKLFF
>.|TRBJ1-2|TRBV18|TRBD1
TGTGCCAGCTCACCCATGACTGGGGGACAGGCCCGCTACACCTTC
CASSPMTGGQARYTF
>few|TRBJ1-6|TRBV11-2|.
TGTGCCAGCAGCTTAAATGCGCAGGGTGTTGAATCCCTCCACTTT
CASSLNAQGVESLHF
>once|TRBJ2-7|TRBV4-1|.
TGCGCCAGCAGCCAAGATGACACAGAGAAGTCCTACGAGCAGTACTTC
CASSQDDTEKSYEQYF
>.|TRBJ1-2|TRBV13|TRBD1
TGTGCCAGCAGCCTCGGACAGGGACTAAGGTATGGCTACACCTTC
CASSLGQGLRYGYTF
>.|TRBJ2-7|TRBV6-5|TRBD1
TGTGCCAGCAGTTACACCGGGACAGGAAGAGGAAACGAGCAGTACTTC
CASSYTGTGRGNEQYF
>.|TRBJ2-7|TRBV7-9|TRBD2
TGTGCCAGCAGCCCTCGACTAGCGGGGCATTACGAGCAGTACTTC
CASSPRLAGHYEQYF
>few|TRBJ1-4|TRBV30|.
TGTGCCTGGAGTAAGGACAACGGGGGTGAAAAACTGTTTTTT
CAWSKDNGGEKLFF
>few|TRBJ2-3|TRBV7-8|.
TGTGCCAGCAGCTCCAGGGGAAATACGCGGTATTTT
CASSSRGNTRYF
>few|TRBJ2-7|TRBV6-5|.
TGTGCCAGCAGTTACCGCTCTCTAGCACCCGAGCAGTACTTC
CASSYRSLAPEQYF
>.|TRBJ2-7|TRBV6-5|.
TGTGCCAGCAGGAAGTACGCGGCGGATTCCTACGAGCAGTACTTC
CASRKYAADSYEQYF
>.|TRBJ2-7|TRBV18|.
TGTGCCAGCTCACCACCTCCAAAGGGAGCCGAGCAGTACTTC
CASSPPPKGAEQYF
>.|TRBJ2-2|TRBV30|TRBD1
TGTGCCTGGAGGGTGCGGGACAGGGGGACCGGGGAGCTGTTTTTT
CAWRVRDRGTGELFF
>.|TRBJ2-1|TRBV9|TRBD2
TGTGCCAGCAGCCACACGGGAAACCTAGCGGGAGAAGGGATTGAGCAGTTCTTC
CASSHTGNLAGEGIEQFF
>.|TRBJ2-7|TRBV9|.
TGTGCCAGCAGCGGGAAGGAGGGATCGGACCCCTACGAGCAGTACTTC
CASSGKEGSDPYEQYF
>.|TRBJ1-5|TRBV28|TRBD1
TGTGCCAGCAGTTCATTCGGGACAGCGAGCAATCAGCCCCAGCATTTT
CASSSFGTASNQPQHF
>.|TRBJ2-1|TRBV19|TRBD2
TGTGCCAGTAGCCGGGGGGGCCGCTACAATGAGCAGTTCTTC
CASSRGGRYNEQFF
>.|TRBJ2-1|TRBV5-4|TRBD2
TGTGCCAGCAGCCCGCGACTAGCGGGGTCTAATGAGCAGTTCTTC
CASSPRLAGSNEQFF
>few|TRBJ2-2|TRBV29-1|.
TGCAGCGTTGAAGGCCAGACCGGGGAGCTGTTTTTT
CSVEGQTGELFF
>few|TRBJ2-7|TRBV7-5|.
TGTGCCAGAAGCCCGGACAGAACCTACTACGAGCAGTACTTC
CARSPDRTYYEQYF
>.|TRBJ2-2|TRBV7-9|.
TGTGCCAGCAGCGGGCAGGGGCCGGGCACCGGGGAGCTGTTTTTT
CASSGQGPGTGELFF
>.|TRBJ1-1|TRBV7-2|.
TGTGCCAGCAGCTTTAAACAGGCGCACACTGAAGCTTTCTTT
CASSFKQAHTEAFF
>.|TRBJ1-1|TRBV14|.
TGTGCCAGCAGCTACTTAGGGGGATCGGAAGCTTTCTTT
CASSYLGGSEAFF